The sequence of this T cell receptor (beta chain) was determined in a study of cytomegalovirus exposure and HLA in healthy donors. With respect to this clone: Its antigen is currently unknown.

Vbeta (60) and Jbeta (13) primers were used in the PCR. The assay was immunoSEQ multiplex PCR, and TCRdb's table has in-frame clones only and misses some. The repertoire includes roughly 140,000 clones, about four fifths of them detected once, and about 2.2% sits in the top ten. Regarding the study as a whole: Cytomegalovirus status was reportedly diagnosed by the classifier with high specificity and sensitivity. Under in vitro conditions, three CMV-associated chains were confirmed as specific for CMV antigens.

Germline lookup yields CDR1 MDHEN and CDR2 SYDVKM. V gave up 5 bases and J gave up 0 bases, with 14 bases separating them. The CDR3 is 15 residues long. Sequenced sample: PBMCs. V usage is TRBV28 and J usage is TRBJ2-7; no reliable D call. The TCR was taken from a man aged 25-45 years in good health and CMV-seronegative. CDR3 sequence (DNA): TGTGCCAGCAGTAAACATCCCAGAGGCTCCTACGAGCAGTACTTC. Residues: CASSKHPRGSYEQYF.